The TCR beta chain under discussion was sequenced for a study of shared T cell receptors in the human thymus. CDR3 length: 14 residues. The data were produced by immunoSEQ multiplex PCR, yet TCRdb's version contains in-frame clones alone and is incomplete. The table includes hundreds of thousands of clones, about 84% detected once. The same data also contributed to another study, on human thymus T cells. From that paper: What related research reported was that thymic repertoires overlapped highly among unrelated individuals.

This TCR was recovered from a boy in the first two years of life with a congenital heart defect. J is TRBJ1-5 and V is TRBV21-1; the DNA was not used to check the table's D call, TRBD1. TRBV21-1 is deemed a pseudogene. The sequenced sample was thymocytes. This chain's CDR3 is CASSCRQLNQPQHF. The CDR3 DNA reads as TGTGCCAGCAGCTGCCGACAGCTAAACCAGCCCCAGCATTTT.